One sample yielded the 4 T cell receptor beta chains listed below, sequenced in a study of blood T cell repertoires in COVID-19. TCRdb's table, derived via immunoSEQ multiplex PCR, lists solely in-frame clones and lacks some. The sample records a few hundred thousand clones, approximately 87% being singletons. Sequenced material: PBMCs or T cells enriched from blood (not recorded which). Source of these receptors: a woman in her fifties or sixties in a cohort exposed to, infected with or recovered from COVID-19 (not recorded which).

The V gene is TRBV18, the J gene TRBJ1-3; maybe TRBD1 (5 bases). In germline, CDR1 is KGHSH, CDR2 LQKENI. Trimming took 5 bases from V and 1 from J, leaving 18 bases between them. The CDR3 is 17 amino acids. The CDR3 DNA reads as TGTGCCAGCTCAGGAACCGGGACTTGGGGATCTGGAAACACCATATATTTT. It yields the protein CASSGTGTWGSGNTIYF.

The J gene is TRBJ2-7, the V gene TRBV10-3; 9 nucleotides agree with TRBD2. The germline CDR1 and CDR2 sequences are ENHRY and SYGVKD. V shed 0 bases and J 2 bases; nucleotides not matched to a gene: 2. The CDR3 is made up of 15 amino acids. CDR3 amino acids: CAISESSGGPYEQYF. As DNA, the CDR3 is TGTGCCATCAGTGAGTCTAGCGGGGGCCCCTACGAGCAGTACTTC.

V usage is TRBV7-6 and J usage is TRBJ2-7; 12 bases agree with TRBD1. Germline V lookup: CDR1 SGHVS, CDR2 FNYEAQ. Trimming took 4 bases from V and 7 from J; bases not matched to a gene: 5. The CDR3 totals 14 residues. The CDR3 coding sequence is TGTGCCAGCAGCTCCGGGACAGGGGGCCGTGAGCAGTACTTC. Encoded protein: CASSSGTGGREQYF.

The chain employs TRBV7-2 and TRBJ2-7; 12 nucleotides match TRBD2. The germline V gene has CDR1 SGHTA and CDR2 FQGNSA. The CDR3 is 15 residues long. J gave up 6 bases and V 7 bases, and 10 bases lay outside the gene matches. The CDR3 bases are TGTGCCAGCACTGAGGCTAGCGGGGGGGCAGGCGAGCAGTACTTC. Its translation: CASTEASGGAGEQYF.